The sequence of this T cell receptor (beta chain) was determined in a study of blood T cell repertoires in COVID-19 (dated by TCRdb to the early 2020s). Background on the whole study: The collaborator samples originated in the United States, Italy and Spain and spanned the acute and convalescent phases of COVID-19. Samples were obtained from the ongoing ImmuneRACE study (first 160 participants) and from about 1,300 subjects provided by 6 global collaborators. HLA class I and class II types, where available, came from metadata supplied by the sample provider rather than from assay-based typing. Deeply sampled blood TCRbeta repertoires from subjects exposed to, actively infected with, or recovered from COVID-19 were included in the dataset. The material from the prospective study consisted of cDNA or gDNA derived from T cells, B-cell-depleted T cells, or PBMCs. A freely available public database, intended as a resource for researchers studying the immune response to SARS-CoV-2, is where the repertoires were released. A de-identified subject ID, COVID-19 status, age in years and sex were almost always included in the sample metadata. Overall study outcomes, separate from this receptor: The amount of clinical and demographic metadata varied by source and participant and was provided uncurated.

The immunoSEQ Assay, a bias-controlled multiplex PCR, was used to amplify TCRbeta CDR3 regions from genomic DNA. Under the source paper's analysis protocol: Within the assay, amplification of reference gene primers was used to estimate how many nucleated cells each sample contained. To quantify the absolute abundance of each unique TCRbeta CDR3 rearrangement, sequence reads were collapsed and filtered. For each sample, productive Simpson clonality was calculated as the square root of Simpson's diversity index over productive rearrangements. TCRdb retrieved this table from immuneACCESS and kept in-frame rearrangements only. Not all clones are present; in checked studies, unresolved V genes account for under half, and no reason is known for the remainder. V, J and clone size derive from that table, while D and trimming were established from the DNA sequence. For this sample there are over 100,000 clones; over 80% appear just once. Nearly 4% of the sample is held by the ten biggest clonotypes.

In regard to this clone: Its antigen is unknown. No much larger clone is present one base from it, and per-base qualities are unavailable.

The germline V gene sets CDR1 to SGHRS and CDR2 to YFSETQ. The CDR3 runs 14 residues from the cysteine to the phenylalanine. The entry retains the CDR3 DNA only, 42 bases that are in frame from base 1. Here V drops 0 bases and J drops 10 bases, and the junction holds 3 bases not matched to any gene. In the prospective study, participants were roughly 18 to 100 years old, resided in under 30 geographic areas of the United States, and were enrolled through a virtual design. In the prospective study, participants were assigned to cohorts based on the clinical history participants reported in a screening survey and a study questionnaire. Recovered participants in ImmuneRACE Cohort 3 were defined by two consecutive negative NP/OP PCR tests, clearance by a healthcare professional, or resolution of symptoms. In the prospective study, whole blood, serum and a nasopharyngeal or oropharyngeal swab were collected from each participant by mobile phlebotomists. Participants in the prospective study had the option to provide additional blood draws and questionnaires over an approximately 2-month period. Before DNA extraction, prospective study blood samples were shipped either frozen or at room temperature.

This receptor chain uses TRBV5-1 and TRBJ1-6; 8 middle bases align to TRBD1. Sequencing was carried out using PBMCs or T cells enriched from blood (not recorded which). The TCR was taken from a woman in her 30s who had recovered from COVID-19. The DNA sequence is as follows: TGCGCCAGCAGCTTGGCCGGGACAGGATCACCCCTCCACTTT. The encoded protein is CASSLAGTGSPLHF.